The 27 T cell receptor beta chains below were found in one sample sequenced in a study of Graves' ophthalmopathy and Graves' hyperthyroidism. Scientists amplified the TCR beta CDR3 regions from RNA transcripts. In the first round, RT-PCR was carried out with HTBI primers, and a multiplex PCR formed the second round. TCRdb called the multiplex PCR reads again in MiXCR, with one record for every CDR3 protein. This table has under 200,000 distinct CDR3 sequences, over 35% appearing once. The material sequenced was peripheral blood. These TCRs come from a woman aged 40 to 55 with Graves' ophthalmopathy.

This clonotype was observed a few times. The chain is built from TRBV7-2 and TRBJ2-7, with D possibly matching TRBD2 (5 bases). Trimming removed 3 bases at V and 3 bases at J, with 12 bases between. The CDR3 consists of 14 residues. The germline gives CDR1 SGHTA, CDR2 FQGNSA. This CDR3 is CASSLAGYNYEQYF. The DNA of the CDR3 is TGTGCCAGCAGCTTGGCGGGCTACAACTACGAGCAGTACTTC.

This clonotype was seen many times. The chain joins TRBV20-1 to TRBJ2-7, with 8 bases aligning to TRBD2. CDR1 and CDR2 (germline): DFQATT, SNEGSKA (reference sequence). V shed 6 bases, J shed 2 bases, and the junction held 6 bases outside the gene matches. The CDR3 has 13 residues. DNA of the CDR3: TGCAGTGCAGAAAGCGGGGGACCCTACGAGCAGTACTTC. Residues: CSAESGGPYEQYF.

V usage is TRBV5-1 and J usage is TRBJ2-4, with D possibly matching TRBD1 (5 bases). The germline gives CDR1 SGHRS, CDR2 YFSETQ. V was shortened by 4 bases and J by 4 bases, with 15 bases between the two germline ends. CDR3 length: 15 amino acids. The CDR3 loop is CASSLDIQSKNIQYF. The CDR3 DNA is TGCGCCAGCAGCCTGGACATCCAATCTAAAAACATTCAGTACTTC.

This clonotype showed up many times. The chain couples TRBV7-6 to TRBJ2-7; D gene ambiguous. V shed 1 base and J shed 3 bases, with 10 bases lying between them. The CDR3 runs 14 residues. CDR1 is SGHVS, CDR2 FNYEAQ, per germline. CDR3 sequence (DNA): TGTGCCAGCAGCTTAGAATTCCGCGGCTACGAGCAGTACTTC. Translation: CASSLEFRGYEQYF. Complete variable domain (other parts from reference TRBV7-6 and TRBJ2-7): GAGVSQSPRYKVTKRGQDVALRCDPISGHVSLYWYRQALGQGPEFLTYFNYEAQQDKSGLPNDRFSAERPEGSISTLTIQRTEQRDSAMYRCASSLEFRGYEQYFGPGTRLTVT.

This clonotype was counted ten times or more. V usage is TRBV9 and J usage is TRBJ2-5, with D possibly matching TRBD1 (5 bases). Trimming took off 0 bases at V and 9 bases at J, with 9 bases between the two ends. This CDR3 spans 12 amino acids. In germline, CDR1 is SGDLS, CDR2 YYNGEE. In DNA form, the CDR3 reads TGTGCCAGCAGCGTAGAGGGGCGGCCCCAGTACTTC. This encodes CASSVEGRPQYF.

The chain employs TRBV24-1 and TRBJ2-5, with D perhaps given as TRBD1 or TRBD2 (5 bases each). V was cut by 3 bases and J by 5 bases, with 12 bases left in between. From germline, CDR1 is KGHDR and CDR2 SFDVKD. The CDR3 spans 14 residues. CDR3 bases: TGTGCCACCAGTGATCCGAGGGGCTCGGAGACCCAGTACTTC. Encoded protein: CATSDPRGSETQYF.

V and J are TRBV12-3 or TRBV12-4 and TRBJ2-7, with a possible D match to TRBD1 (5 bases). The V and J ends lost 6 bases and 6 bases respectively, with 15 bases between them. This CDR3 region has 13 residues. CDR3 DNA: TGTGCCAGCAGGGCACAGGTGCCGGGCGAGCAGTACTTC. It specifies CASRAQVPGEQYF.

This clonotype appeared many times. The chain combines TRBV12-3 or TRBV12-4 with TRBJ1-2, with D uncertain. The V end lost 6 bases, the J end lost 8 bases, and 16 bases lay between the germline ends. The CDR3 has 13 residues. This CDR3 reads CASSPLGSVGYTF. The CDR3 coding sequence is TGTGCCAGCAGCCCTCTGGGCAGTGTGGGCTACACCTTC.

This clonotype has at least ten counts. The chain carries TRBV6-1 and TRBJ1-6; D is unclear. V shed 1 base and J shed 0 bases, with 10 bases lying between them. Germline V lookup: CDR1 MNHNS, CDR2 SASEGT. The CDR3 contains 17 residues. CDR3 amino acids: CASSEELGYSYNSPLHF. As DNA, the CDR3 is TGTGCCAGCAGTGAAGAGCTGGGGTACTCCTATAATTCACCCCTCCACTTT.

This clonotype showed up many times. The chain uses TRBV28 and TRBJ1-2; TRBD1 is a possible D gene (6 bases). Per the germline V gene, CDR1 is MDHEN and CDR2 is SYDVKM. There are 13 residues in the CDR3. Trimming removed 6 bases at V and 5 bases at J, with 13 bases between. CDR3 coding DNA: TGTGCCAGCAGGGGGACAAATGAGTATGGCTACACCTTC. Translating gives CASRGTNEYGYTF.

The gene calls are TRBV19 and TRBJ1-2; D call uncertain. The V gene lost 1 base and the J gene lost 5 bases, with 14 bases spanning the gap. This CDR3 contains 15 residues. The germline CDR1 and CDR2 sequences are LNHDA and SQIVND (reference sequence). CDR3 sequence: CASSIVSGSGYGYTF. CDR3 in DNA: TGTGCCAGTAGTATAGTTTCAGGATCGGGATATGGCTACACCTTC.

Ten or more counts support this clonotype. J is TRBJ2-5 and V is TRBV20-1; the D is unclear. Deletions cut 5 bases from V and 0 bases from J, with 7 bases between. Germline V gene sequence: CDR1 DFQATT, CDR2 SNEGSKA (reference sequence). This CDR3 region has 12 residues. The CDR3 loop is CSARIYQETQYF. DNA of the CDR3: TGCAGTGCTCGAATTTACCAAGAGACCCAGTACTTC.

This clonotype was counted many times. V gene TRBV7-2 combines with J gene TRBJ2-5, with a possible D match to TRBD2 (6 bases). CDR1 is SGHTA and CDR2 is FQGNSA in the germline V gene. The CDR3 runs to 14 residues. V dropped 4 bases and J dropped 5 bases, with 14 bases sitting between them. The CDR3 DNA follows: TGTGCCAGCAGCTCCCCGGCCGGGGGTGAGACCCAGTACTTC. Translation gives CASSSPAGGETQYF.

This clonotype occurred many times. The chain is built from TRBV6-1 and TRBJ1-2; 8 positions match TRBD1. CDR3 length equals 15 residues. V gave up 3 bases and J gave up 4 bases; unmatched junction bases: 7. CDR1 MNHNS and CDR2 SASEGT come from the germline V gene. The CDR3 region has the DNA TGTGCCAGCAGTGAGGGGACAGGAATTATCTATGGCTACACCTTC. Translated, it gives CASSEGTGIIYGYTF.

Many counts were recorded for this clonotype. The chain uses TRBV12-3 or TRBV12-4 and TRBJ2-4, with D possibly TRBD1 on 5 matching bases. Trimming cost V 5 bases and J 4 bases, with 9 bases left between them. This CDR3 has 13 amino acids. CDR3 loop: CASSGQGKNIQYF. CDR3 bases: TGTGCCAGCAGTGGGCAGGGTAAAAACATTCAGTACTTC.

This clonotype was counted at least ten times. CDR3 nucleotide sequence: TGTGCCAGTAGTTACGGGAGGGGCACCGGGGAGCTGTTTTTT. The encoded protein is CASSYGRGTGELFF. This chain connects TRBV19 to TRBJ2-2, with TRBD2 identical over 8 bases. The trim removed 5 bases at V and 4 bases at J, leaving 3 bases unmatched. Germline CDR1 and CDR2: LNHDA and SQIVND (reference sequence). The CDR3 runs to 14 residues.

This clonotype was seen many times. The rearrangement uses TRBV19 and TRBJ2-7, with TRBD1 matching 7 bases. J gave up 0 bases and V 6 bases, and 5 bases lay outside the gene matches. The germline V gene has CDR1 LNHDA and CDR2 SQIVND (reference sequence). The length of the CDR3 is 14 residues. CDR3 protein: CASRFRDSSYEQYF. Written as DNA, the CDR3 is TGTGCCAGTAGATTCCGGGACAGCTCCTACGAGCAGTACTTC.

The rearrangement uses TRBV6-2 or TRBV6-3 and TRBJ2-2; D unclear. V was pared by 4 bases and J by 0 bases, with 9 bases between. The CDR3 is made up of 15 amino acids. Germline CDR1 reads MNHEY; CDR2 reads SVGEGT. The CDR3 reads CASSFRQPNTGELFF. The CDR3 nucleotides read TGTGCCAGCAGTTTTAGACAACCGAACACCGGGGAGCTGTTTTTT.

This clonotype was detected many times. The V gene is TRBV6-5, the J gene TRBJ1-2; D call uncertain. Germline CDR1 is MNHEY and CDR2 is SVGAGI. Trimming removed 7 bases at V and 5 bases at J, with 11 bases between. CDR3 length: 12 amino acids. The chain's CDR3 is CASKDDIYGYTF. CDR3 sequence (DNA): TGTGCCAGCAAAGACGACATTTATGGCTACACCTTC.

This clonotype was observed at least ten times. The chain has TRBV27 and TRBJ1-1; D remains unclear. Germline CDR1 MNHEY, CDR2 SMNVEV (reference sequence). The germline V and J ends were trimmed by 1 base and 6 bases, with 9 bases remaining between them. The CDR3 length is 13 residues. The CDR3 sequence is CASSLWSAAEAFF. The CDR3 nucleotides are TGTGCCAGCAGTTTATGGTCGGCGGCTGAAGCTTTCTTT.

This chain uses TRBV5-1 with TRBJ1-1, with TRBD1 as a possible D gene (6 bases). The V end was cut by 4 bases, the J end by 1 base, with 14 bases between. CDR1 and CDR2 (germline): SGHRS, YFSETQ. The CDR3 spans 15 residues. This chain's CDR3 is CASSPNRVENTEAFF. The CDR3 DNA reads as TGCGCCAGCAGCCCGAACAGGGTGGAGAACACTGAAGCTTTCTTT.

This clonotype was seen many times. This chain connects TRBV29-1 to TRBJ1-1; D gene ambiguous. Germline values: CDR1 SQVTM, CDR2 ANQGSEA. This CDR3 has 11 residues. V dropped 8 bases and J dropped 3 bases, with 10 bases sitting between them. The CDR3 region has the DNA TGCAGCTTTCTCAGTTACACTGAAGCTTTCTTT. Its protein is CSFLSYTEAFF. The variable domain in full, with the rest retrieved from reference TRBV29-1 and TRBJ1-1, is SAVISQKPSRDICQRGTSLTIQCQVDSQVTMMFWYRQQPGQSLTLIATANQGSEATYESGFVIDKFPISRPNLTFSTLTVSNMSPEDSSIYLCSFLSYTEAFFGQGTRLTVV.

This clonotype was detected many times. The chain links TRBV6-5 to TRBJ2-5; 8 bases line up with TRBD1. This CDR3 has 13 residues. With V trimmed by 7 bases and J by 5 bases, 6 bases remained unmatched. CDR1 is MNHEY, CDR2 SVGAGI, per germline. DNA for the CDR3: TGTGCCAGCACCGAAAGGGACAGGGAGACCCAGTACTTC. This codes for CASTERDRETQYF.

This clonotype was detected only once. The V gene is TRBV20-1, the J gene TRBJ2-5; 11 bases agree with TRBD2. Trimming removed 1 base from V and 5 bases from J; junction bases left unmatched: 9. The CDR3 contains 16 residues. CDR1 is DFQATT and CDR2 is SNEGSKA in the germline V gene (reference sequence). The CDR3 region is CSARGSSGRSEETQYF. CDR3 bases: TGCAGTGCTAGAGGGTCTAGCGGGAGGTCGGAGGAGACCCAGTACTTC.

The rearrangement joins TRBV28 to TRBJ1-1, with a tentative D call TRBD1 (6 bases). Trimming took 5 bases from V and 0 from J, leaving 16 bases between them. Germline CDR1 is MDHEN and CDR2 is SYDVKM. The CDR3 totals 16 residues. The CDR3: CASSLPVRGLNTEAFF. In DNA form, the CDR3 reads TGTGCCAGCAGTCTGCCCGTCAGGGGCCTGAACACTGAAGCTTTCTTT.

This clonotype was detected many times. The rearrangement links TRBV6-1 to TRBJ1-2; D remains unclear. CDR3 size: 15 residues. Germline-derived CDR1 and CDR2 are MNHNS and SASEGT. V gave up 2 bases and J gave up 4 bases, with 14 bases separating them. CDR3 protein: CASSEFGGRSYGYTF. As DNA, the CDR3 is TGTGCCAGCAGTGAATTTGGAGGCAGGAGCTATGGCTACACCTTC.

This rearrangement joins TRBV28 to TRBJ1-5, with TRBD1 matching 12 bases. V dropped 5 bases and J dropped 6; count of bases not matched to a gene: 8. This CDR3 region has 16 residues. Per the germline V gene, CDR1 is MDHEN and CDR2 is SYDVKM. The CDR3 reads CASSTQGQGAGQPQHF. The CDR3, as DNA: TGTGCCAGCAGTACCCAGGGACAGGGGGCCGGTCAGCCCCAGCATTTT.